Listed below are T cell receptor beta chains from one sample, sequenced in a study of T cells after yellow fever vaccination. One entry per CDR3 protein, called by TCRdb with MiXCR from the 5' RACE reads. The sample carries a few hundred thousand distinct CDR3 sequences, over 15% recorded once. Sequenced material: PBMCs, taken before the yellow fever booster vaccination. The receptors originated from a young man who received the YFV17D yellow fever vaccine. CDR3s include the opening cysteine and the closing phenylalanine or tryptophan. A D gene is named only where the DNA matches it firmly. Only part of the rows carry a size: once, few, many, or a class if the clone is expanded.

D gene	clone size	J gene	V gene	CDR3 DNA	CDR3 protein
.	few	TRBJ2-5	TRBV6-5	TGTGCCAGCTGGGGTAAAGAGACCCAGTACTTC	CASWGKETQYF
.	few	TRBJ2-2	TRBV4-1	TGCGCCAGCAGCCCTCGACAGGCCCCGAACACCGGGGAGCTGTTTTTT	CASSPRQAPNTGELFF
.	many	TRBJ2-2	TRBV24-1	TGTGCCACCAGTGATATTCGTGGCACCGGGGAGCTGTTTTTT	CATSDIRGTGELFF
.	.	TRBJ2-2	TRBV27	TGTGCCAGCAGTTTATTAGAGGGCCGGGGCACCGGGGAGCTGTTTTTT	CASSLLEGRGTGELFF
.	.	TRBJ1-5	TRBV4-3	TGCGCCATCAGCCAGGACCCGGATCAGCCCCAGCATTTT	CAISQDPDQPQHF
.	.	TRBJ2-3	TRBV11-2	TGTGCCAGCAGCTTTGGCGAAGGTACGCAGTATTTT	CASSFGEGTQYF
TRBD1	few	TRBJ2-5	TRBV14	TGTGCCAGCAGCCAACTCGGGACAGCTCTTCAAGAGACCCAGTACTTC	CASSQLGTALQETQYF
TRBD2	few	TRBJ2-1	TRBV6-5	TGTGCCAGCAGTTACCTCGGCGGGGGGCCGGGCGATGAGCAGTTCTTC	CASSYLGGGPGDEQFF
.	few	TRBJ1-1	TRBV4-3	TGCGCCAGCAGCCAAGATGTCGCAGGTACCAGGGTGAACACTGAAGCTTTCTTT	CASSQDVAGTRVNTEAFF
TRBD2	.	TRBJ2-3	TRBV5-6	TGTGCCAGCAGCGAGGGACTATCCCTCTCAGATACGCAGTATTTT	CASSEGLSLSDTQYF
.	many	TRBJ2-2	TRBV20-1	TGCAGTGCCGGTCCCCCAGGGACCGGGGAGCTGTTTTTT	CSAGPPGTGELFF
TRBD1	.	TRBJ2-3	TRBV7-8	TGTGCCAGCAGCCCGGGACAGCGATACACAGATACGCAGTATTTT	CASSPGQRYTDTQYF
TRBD1	many	TRBJ2-6	TRBV7-6	TGTGCCAGCAGCTCGGGGACAGTCTCTGGGGCCAACGTCCTGACTTTC	CASSSGTVSGANVLTF
.	.	TRBJ1-2	TRBV2	TGTGCCACCGAGGCCTCCCCGGGCCGAGGCTACACCTTC	CATEASPGRGYTF
TRBD1	few	TRBJ1-4	TRBV15	TGTGCCACCAGCCGGATGGACAGGGCGCAGGAAAAACTGTTTTTT	CATSRMDRAQEKLFF
TRBD2	few	TRBJ2-3	TRBV4-1	TGCGCCAGCAGCCAAGTTTCTAGCGGGGGGGCCGCACAGAATACGCAGTATTTT	CASSQVSSGGAAQNTQYF